The entry below describes one T cell receptor (beta chain). This clone appeared once. Its binding antigen is unknown. Base qualities are not provided; no much larger clone lies one nucleotide away. TCRbeta CDR3 regions were amplified from genomic DNA by means of the immunoSEQ Assay, a bias-controlled multiplex PCR. From the authors' description of their analysis: The number of nucleated cells in each sample was estimated by amplification of reference gene primers within the assay. Sequence reads were collapsed and filtered to measure the absolute abundance of every unique TCRbeta CDR3 rearrangement. Productive Simpson clonality was computed per sample as the square root of Simpson's diversity index over productive rearrangements. TCRdb mirrors the immuneACCESS table, restricted to in-frame sequences. Some clones are absent from its copies; in checked studies, under half trace to an unresolved V gene, and the reason for the others is unknown. Clone size and V and J calls were adopted from that table, with D and trimming inferred from the DNA. This sample comprises over 250,000 clones, 80% to 95% of them detected only once. The ten biggest clones cover around 1.1% of the sample.

The entry originates in a study of blood T cell repertoires in COVID-19 (dated by TCRdb to about 2020). Concerning the study at large: The collaborator samples originated in the United States, Italy and Spain and spanned the acute and convalescent phases of COVID-19. The prospective study material was composed of cDNA or gDNA derived from T cells, B-cell-depleted T cells, or PBMCs. Deeply sampled blood TCRbeta repertoires from subjects exposed to, actively infected with, or recovered from COVID-19 were included in the dataset. The repertoires were released in a freely available public database meant as a resource for research on the immune response to SARS-CoV-2. Samples were obtained from the ongoing ImmuneRACE study (first 160 participants) and from 1,254 subjects provided by 6 global collaborators. The sample metadata nearly always contained a de-identified subject ID, COVID-19 status, age in years and sex. Where HLA class I and class II types were available, the types were taken from metadata supplied by the sample provider, not from assay-based typing.

The CDR3, cysteine through phenylalanine, is 15 amino acids long. Only the CDR3 DNA stays, 45 bases, in frame from base 1. The germline V gene provides CDR1 SGHRS and CDR2 YFSETQ. V lost 4 bases and J lost 0 bases; the stretch between them is 13 bases long. The investigation overall reported the following: How much clinical and demographic metadata was included differed by source and by participant, and the metadata was provided uncurated.

In the prospective study, participants were roughly 18 to 100 years old, resided in about two dozen geographic areas of the United States, and were enrolled through a virtual design. In the prospective study, participants were assigned to cohorts based on the clinical history participants reported in a screening survey and a study questionnaire. Recovered participants in ImmuneRACE Cohort 3 were defined as having two consecutive negative NP/OP PCR tests, clearance from a healthcare professional, or resolution of symptoms. In the prospective study, whole blood, serum and a nasopharyngeal or oropharyngeal swab were collected from each participant by mobile phlebotomists. Participants in the prospective study had the option to provide additional blood draws and questionnaires over a 2-month period. Before DNA extraction, prospective study blood samples were shipped either frozen or at room temperature.

The V and J genes are TRBV5-1 and TRBJ1-2; the D gene assignment is ambiguous. Sequencing input: PBMCs or T cells enriched from blood (not recorded which). The source of this sequence is a young woman who had recovered from COVID-19. Read as DNA, the sequence is TGCGCCAGCAGCGCTTGGACGGGAGCTAACTATGGCTACACCTTC. The resulting protein is CASSAWTGANYGYTF.